A selection of T cell receptor beta chains follows, all from one sample in a study of blood T cell repertoires in COVID-19. Clones were sequenced by immunoSEQ multiplex PCR, and TCRdb holds only the in-frame ones, with some missing. This sample has around 140,000 clones, with 84% found just once. The sequenced material came from peripheral blood. All receptors derive from a man in his 60s with acute or convalescent COVID-19. CDR3s include the opening cysteine and the closing phenylalanine or tryptophan. The order of the fields is clone size, D gene, V gene, J gene, CDR3 DNA, CDR3 protein. A D gene is named only where the DNA matches it firmly. Expanded clones are given a class, and other clones once, few, many or no size at all.

>.|.|TRBV18|TRBJ1-1
TGTGCCAGCTCACCGACTCAGGGTTTATTGGGGAACACTGAAGCTTTCTTT
CASSPTQGLLGNTEAFF
>few|TRBD1|TRBV5-1|TRBJ2-7
TGCGCCAGCAGACGGACAGGCTCCTACGAGCAGTACTTC
CASRRTGSYEQYF
>.|TRBD1|TRBV10-1|TRBJ2-7
TGCGCCAGCAGTAAACAGGGGAACGAGCAGTACTTC
CASSKQGNEQYF
>.|.|TRBV20-1|TRBJ2-7
TGCAGTGCCCCACGGGGGTACGAGCAGTACTTC
CSAPRGYEQYF
>.|TRBD2|TRBV7-2|TRBJ2-3
TGTGCCAGCAGCCCTATACGACTAGCGGATACGCAGTATTTT
CASSPIRLADTQYF
>.|TRBD1|TRBV27|TRBJ2-7
TGTGCCAGCAGCTTGGGACAGGGCTCCTACGAGCAGTACTTC
CASSLGQGSYEQYF
>.|TRBD2|TRBV18|TRBJ2-1
TGTGCCAGCTCACCGCCTGCGGGAGGGGATGAGCAGTTCTTC
CASSPPAGGDEQFF
>.|.|TRBV5-6|TRBJ1-2
TGTGCCAGCAGCTTGGCACAGGGAGTGAGCTACACCTTC
CASSLAQGVSYTF
>.|.|TRBV5-1|TRBJ2-1
TGCGCCAGCGGGGAGACAGGATGGGCTGAGCAGTTCTTC
CASGETGWAEQFF
>.|TRBD1|TRBV6-1|TRBJ1-4
TGTGCCAGCAGTGCCTGGGACAGGTCGGGAACAACTAATGAAAAACTGTTTTTT
CASSAWDRSGTTNEKLFF
>.|.|TRBV4-1|TRBJ1-6
TGCGCCAGCAGCCAAGTGCCACAGGGTACAGTTAATTCACCCCTCCACTTT
CASSQVPQGTVNSPLHF
>.|TRBD2|TRBV5-1|TRBJ2-2
TGCGCCAGCAGCTTGGTGGCGGGGGGCCAGCCCGGGGAGCTGTTTTTT
CASSLVAGGQPGELFF
>.|TRBD2|TRBV6-5|TRBJ2-1
TGTGCCAGCAGCCCCGATTGGACTAGTCCGAATGAGCAGTTCTTC
CASSPDWTSPNEQFF
>.|TRBD1|TRBV5-1|TRBJ1-6
TGCGCCAGCAGCATGGGACAGGGGGCCAATAATTCACCCCTCCACTTT
CASSMGQGANNSPLHF
>.|TRBD2|TRBV11-1|TRBJ2-3
TGTGCCAGCAGCTGGCCCCGGCGGGGGGCGGGAGATACGCAGTATTTT
CASSWPRRGAGDTQYF
>.|TRBD1|TRBV24-1|TRBJ2-7
TGTGCCACCAGTGACCGGACAGGGGGCTCCTACGAGCAGTACTTC
CATSDRTGGSYEQYF
>.|TRBD1|TRBV29-1|TRBJ2-7
TGCAGCGTGACAGGGGGAGGGGAGCAGTACTTC
CSVTGGGEQYF
>.|.|TRBV21-1|TRBJ2-1
TGTGCCAGCAGCCCCCCTAGCGGGAGGGCCGAAGGTGAGCAGTTCTTC
CASSPPSGRAEGEQFF
>.|TRBD2|TRBV5-1|TRBJ2-1
TGCGCCAGCAGCTTCGGACTAGCGGGAGACAATGAGCAGTTCTTC
CASSFGLAGDNEQFF
>once|.|TRBV7-9|TRBJ1-1
TGTGCCAGCAGCCTGGAGGTATATAAGAACACTGAAGCTTTCTTT
CASSLEVYKNTEAFF
>.|.|TRBV20-1|TRBJ2-7
TGCAGTGCTAGTACGGGAGCTCCCTTTGACTACGAGCAGTACTTC
CSASTGAPFDYEQYF
>.|.|TRBV18|TRBJ1-4
TGTGCCAGCTCACACCTAGACGAGGACAAGTTTCAGTCATGGACTAATGAAAAACTGTTTTTT
CASSHLDEDKFQSWTNEKLFF
>few|.|TRBV7-9|TRBJ2-5
TGTGCCAGCAGCTTAATGACTTCCGAAGAGACCCAGTACTTC
CASSLMTSEETQYF
>.|TRBD1|TRBV6-6|TRBJ1-3
TGTGCCAGCAGTTATCCGACAGGGTCGGGAAACACCATATATTTT
CASSYPTGSGNTIYF
>.|TRBD1|TRBV10-3|TRBJ1-2
TGTGCCATCGGGGGGACAGGGGCAATGGACTATGGCTACACCTTC
CAIGGTGAMDYGYTF
>.|TRBD1|TRBV15|TRBJ2-5
TGTGCCACCAGCGGGAGTACAGGGGCCCAAGAGACCCAGTACTTC
CATSGSTGAQETQYF
>.|TRBD1|TRBV3-1/TRBV3-2|TRBJ1-1
TGTGCCAGCAGCCAAGAGGACAGGGAGACTGAAGCTTTCTTT
CASSQEDRETEAFF